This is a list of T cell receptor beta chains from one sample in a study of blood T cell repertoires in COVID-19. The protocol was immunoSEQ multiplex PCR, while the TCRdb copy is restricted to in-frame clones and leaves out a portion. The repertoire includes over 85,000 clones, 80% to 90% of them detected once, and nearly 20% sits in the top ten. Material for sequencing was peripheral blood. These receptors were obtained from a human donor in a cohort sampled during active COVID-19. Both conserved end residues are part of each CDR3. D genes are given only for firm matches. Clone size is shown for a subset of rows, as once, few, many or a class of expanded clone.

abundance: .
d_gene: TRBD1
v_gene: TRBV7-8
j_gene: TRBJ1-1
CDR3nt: TGTGCCAGCAGCTCGACAGGGACCACTGAAGCTTTCTTT
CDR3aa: CASSSTGTTEAFF

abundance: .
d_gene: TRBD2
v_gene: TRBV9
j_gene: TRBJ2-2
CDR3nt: TGTGCCAGCAGCGTAGCGTCGGCGGGAGCGGACGGGGAGCTGTTTTTT
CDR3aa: CASSVASAGADGELFF

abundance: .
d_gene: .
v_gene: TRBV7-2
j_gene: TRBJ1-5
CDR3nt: TGTGCCAGCAGCTTAGATGGCAGGGCTAATCAGCCCCAGCATTTT
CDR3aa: CASSLDGRANQPQHF

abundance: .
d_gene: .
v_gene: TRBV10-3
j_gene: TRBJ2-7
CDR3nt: TGTGCCATCAGTGCCCAAGGTGGGCAGGGGACGGGCGAGCAGTACTTC
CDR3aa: CAISAQGGQGTGEQYF

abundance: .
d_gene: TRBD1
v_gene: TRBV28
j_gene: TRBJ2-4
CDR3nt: TGTGCCAGCAGTAAACAGAGGACAGGGTCTTTAAACATTCAGTACTTC
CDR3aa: CASSKQRTGSLNIQYF

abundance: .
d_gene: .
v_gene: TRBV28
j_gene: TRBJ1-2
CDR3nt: TGTGCCAGCAGCCCTCCCCCCAGAAACTATGGCTACACCTTC
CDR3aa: CASSPPPRNYGYTF

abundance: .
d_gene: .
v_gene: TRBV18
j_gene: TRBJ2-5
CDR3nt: TGTGCCAGCCGGGAGCGTGGGCAAGAGACCCAGTACTTC
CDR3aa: CASRERGQETQYF

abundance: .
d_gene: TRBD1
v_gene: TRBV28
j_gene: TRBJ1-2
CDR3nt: TGTGCCAGCAGTTCGGCCGGGACAGGGCGCCTGAGTGGCTACACCTTC
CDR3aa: CASSSAGTGRLSGYTF

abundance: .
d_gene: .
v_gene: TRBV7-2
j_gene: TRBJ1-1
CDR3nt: TGTGCCAGCAGCTTATACGCAGTGAACACTGAAGCTTTCTTT
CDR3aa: CASSLYAVNTEAFF

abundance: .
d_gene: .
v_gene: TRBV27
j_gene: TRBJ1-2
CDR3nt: TGTGCCAGCAGTTGGAAGGGGAACTATGGCTACACCTTC
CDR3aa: CASSWKGNYGYTF

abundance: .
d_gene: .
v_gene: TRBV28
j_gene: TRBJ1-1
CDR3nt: TGTGCCACCAACCTTCCCGGACAGTTTTACACTGAAGCTTTCTTT
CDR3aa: CATNLPGQFYTEAFF

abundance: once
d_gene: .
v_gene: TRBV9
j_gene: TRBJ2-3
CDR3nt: TGTGCCAGCAGCGTAGACGGGGGAGTTGGGACAGATACGCAGTATTTT
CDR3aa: CASSVDGGVGTDTQYF

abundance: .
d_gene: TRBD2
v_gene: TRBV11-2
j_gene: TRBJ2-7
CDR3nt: TGTGCCAGCAGCTTAGCTCGACTAGCGGGAGCTAGGGAGCAGTACTTC
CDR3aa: CASSLARLAGAREQYF

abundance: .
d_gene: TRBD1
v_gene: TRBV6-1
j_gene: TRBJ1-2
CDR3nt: TGTGCCAGCAGTGACGACAGGGGAAGATACTATGGCTACACCTTC
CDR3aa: CASSDDRGRYYGYTF

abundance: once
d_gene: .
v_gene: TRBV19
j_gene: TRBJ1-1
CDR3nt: TGTGCCAGTAACGCGGGACCCCTGGGCCGCGCTGAAGCTTTCTTT
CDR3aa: CASNAGPLGRAEAFF

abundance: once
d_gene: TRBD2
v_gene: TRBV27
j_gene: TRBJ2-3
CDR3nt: TGTGCCAGTGCGGGAGCCAACACAGATACGCAGTATTTT
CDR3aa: CASAGANTDTQYF

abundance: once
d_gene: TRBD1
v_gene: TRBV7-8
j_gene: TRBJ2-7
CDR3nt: TGTGCCAGCAGCCCAGGGGGTTTTCGGACAGGGCGGGCGGAAGAGCAGTACTTC
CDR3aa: CASSPGGFRTGRAEEQYF

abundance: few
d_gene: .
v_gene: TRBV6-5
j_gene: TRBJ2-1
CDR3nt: TGTGCCAGCAGTTACCGGAGAGGGCGGGAACCCAATGAGCAGTTCTTC
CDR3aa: CASSYRRGREPNEQFF

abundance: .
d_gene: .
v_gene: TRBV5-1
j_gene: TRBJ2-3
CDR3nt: TGCGCCAGCAGCTTGAGGGGACTTTCGGGCACAGATACGCAGTATTTT
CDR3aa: CASSLRGLSGTDTQYF

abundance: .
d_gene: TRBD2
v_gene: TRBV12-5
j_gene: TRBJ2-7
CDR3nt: TGTGCTAGTGGTCTCCTCCTAGCGGGAGTAACCTACGAGCAGTACTTC
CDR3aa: CASGLLLAGVTYEQYF

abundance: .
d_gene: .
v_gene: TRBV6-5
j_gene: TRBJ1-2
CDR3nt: TGTGCCAGCAGTCCAACAGGGAGCCCCAACTATGGCTACACCTTC
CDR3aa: CASSPTGSPNYGYTF

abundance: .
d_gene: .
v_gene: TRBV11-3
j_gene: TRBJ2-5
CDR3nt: TGTGCCAGCAGCTTAGGTACTAGCAGGCAAGAGACCCAGTACTTC
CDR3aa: CASSLGTSRQETQYF

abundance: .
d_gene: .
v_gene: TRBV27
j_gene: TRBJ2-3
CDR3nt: TGTGCCAGCAGTTTAAAATCGGGAGTTTCGCAGTATTTT
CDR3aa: CASSLKSGVSQYF

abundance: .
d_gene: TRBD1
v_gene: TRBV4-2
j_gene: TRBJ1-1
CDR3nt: TGTGCCAGCAGCCGGAACAGGGGGAACACTGAAGCTTTCTTT
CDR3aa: CASSRNRGNTEAFF

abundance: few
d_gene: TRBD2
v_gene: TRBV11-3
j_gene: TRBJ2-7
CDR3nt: TGTGCCAGCAGCTTGTCGGCGACTAGCGGTACCTACGAGCAGTACTTC
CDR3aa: CASSLSATSGTYEQYF

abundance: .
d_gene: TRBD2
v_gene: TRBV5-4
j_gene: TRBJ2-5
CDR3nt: TGTGCCGGATCCCAGGGGACTAGCGGTAAAGGGCGCGAGACCCAGTACTTC
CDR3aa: CAGSQGTSGKGRETQYF

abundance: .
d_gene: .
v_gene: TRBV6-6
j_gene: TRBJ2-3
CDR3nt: TGTGCCAGCAGCCGCCTTTCGGGGAAAGGAAGCGCTATTGGCACAGATACGCAGTATTTT
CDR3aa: CASSRLSGKGSAIGTDTQYF

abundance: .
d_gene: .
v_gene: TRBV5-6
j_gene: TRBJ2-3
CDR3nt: TGTGCCAGCAGCACAAGGACAGTCCCATCCACAGATACGCAGTATTTT
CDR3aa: CASSTRTVPSTDTQYF

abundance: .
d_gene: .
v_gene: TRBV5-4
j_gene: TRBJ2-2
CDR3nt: TGTGCCAGCAGCTTGGACTCTGGGGCGCGCACCGGGGAGCTGTTTTTT
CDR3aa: CASSLDSGARTGELFF

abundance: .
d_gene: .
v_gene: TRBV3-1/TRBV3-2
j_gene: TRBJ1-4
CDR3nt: TGTGCCAGCAGCACACCCAGACTAGGGAACACTAATGAAAAACTGTTTTTT
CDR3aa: CASSTPRLGNTNEKLFF

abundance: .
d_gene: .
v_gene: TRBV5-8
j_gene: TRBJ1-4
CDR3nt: TGTGCCAGCAGCGGAGATACCGATCCAACTAATGAAAAACTGTTTTTT
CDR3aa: CASSGDTDPTNEKLFF

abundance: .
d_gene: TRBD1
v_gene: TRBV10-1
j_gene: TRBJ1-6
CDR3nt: TGCGCCAGCAGAAAACTGGGACAGGGGCGGTTATCCCTCCACTTT
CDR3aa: CASRKLGQGRLSLHF

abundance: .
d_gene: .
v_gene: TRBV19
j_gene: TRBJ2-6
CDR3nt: TGTGCCAGTATTGGCCGCGGTGGGGCCAACGTCCTGACTTTC
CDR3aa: CASIGRGGANVLTF

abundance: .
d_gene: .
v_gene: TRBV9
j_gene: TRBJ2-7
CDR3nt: TGTGCCAGCAGCGTAGCTGGCACCTCCTACGAGCAGTACTTC
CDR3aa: CASSVAGTSYEQYF

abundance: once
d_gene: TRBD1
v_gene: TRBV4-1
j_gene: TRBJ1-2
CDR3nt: TGCGCCAGCAGCCAGCAACCCAGGGGGAGGCCAAAGGGTTACACCTTC
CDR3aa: CASSQQPRGRPKGYTF

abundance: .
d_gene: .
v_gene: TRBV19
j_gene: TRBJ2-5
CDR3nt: TGTGCCAGTAGTATCGCCCGTCAGGCCACACAAGAGACCCAGTACTTC
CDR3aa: CASSIARQATQETQYF

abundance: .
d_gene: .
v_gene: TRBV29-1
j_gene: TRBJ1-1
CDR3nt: TGCAGCGTCGAGGGGAACACTGAAGCTTTCTTT
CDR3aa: CSVEGNTEAFF

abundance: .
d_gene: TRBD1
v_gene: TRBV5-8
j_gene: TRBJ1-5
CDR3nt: TGTGCCAGCAGCCTCCGGGGACAGCCCAGCAATCAGCCCCAGCATTTT
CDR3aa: CASSLRGQPSNQPQHF

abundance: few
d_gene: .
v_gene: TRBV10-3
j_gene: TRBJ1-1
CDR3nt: TGTGCCACGACGACAGGAGTGAACACTGAAGCTTTCTTT
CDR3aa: CATTTGVNTEAFF

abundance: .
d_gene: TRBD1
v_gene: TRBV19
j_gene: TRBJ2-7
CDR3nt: TGTGCCACGCGACAGGGGGCGGGCGAGCAGTACTTC
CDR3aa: CATRQGAGEQYF

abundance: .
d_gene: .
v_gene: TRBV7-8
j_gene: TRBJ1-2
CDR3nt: TGTGCCAGCAGCTTAGCGCCGGGTCAGGGGTATGGCTACACCTTC
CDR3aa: CASSLAPGQGYGYTF

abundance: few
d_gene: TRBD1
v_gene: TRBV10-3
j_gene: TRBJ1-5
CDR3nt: TGTGCCATCAGTGGGACAGGGTACGATCAGCCCCAGCATTTT
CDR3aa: CAISGTGYDQPQHF

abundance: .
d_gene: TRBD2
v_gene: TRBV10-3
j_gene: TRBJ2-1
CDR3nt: TGTGCCATCAGAGAGGGACTAGCGGAAGATGAGCAGTTCTTC
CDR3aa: CAIREGLAEDEQFF